This T cell receptor (beta chain) stems from a study of cytomegalovirus exposure and HLA in healthy donors. It was with 60 Vbeta and 13 Jbeta primers that the PCR ran. Using immunoSEQ multiplex PCR, the repertoire was profiled, and TCRdb retains in-frame clones only, with some absent. The data show approximately 190,000 clones, almost 85% seen once. The sample comprised PBMCs. The receptor was derived from a boy younger than 18 in good health and CMV-seronegative.

This CDR3 reads CSVLSGRAIEQFF. CDR3 nucleotides: TGCAGCGTACTTAGCGGGAGGGCGATTGAGCAGTTCTTC. The chain uses TRBV29-1 and TRBJ2-1, with 11 bases lining up with TRBD2. Per the germline V gene, CDR1 is SQVTM and CDR2 is ANQGSEA. The CDR3 spans 13 residues. With 6 bases clipped from V and 9 bases from J, the junction kept 7 bases outside the gene matches.